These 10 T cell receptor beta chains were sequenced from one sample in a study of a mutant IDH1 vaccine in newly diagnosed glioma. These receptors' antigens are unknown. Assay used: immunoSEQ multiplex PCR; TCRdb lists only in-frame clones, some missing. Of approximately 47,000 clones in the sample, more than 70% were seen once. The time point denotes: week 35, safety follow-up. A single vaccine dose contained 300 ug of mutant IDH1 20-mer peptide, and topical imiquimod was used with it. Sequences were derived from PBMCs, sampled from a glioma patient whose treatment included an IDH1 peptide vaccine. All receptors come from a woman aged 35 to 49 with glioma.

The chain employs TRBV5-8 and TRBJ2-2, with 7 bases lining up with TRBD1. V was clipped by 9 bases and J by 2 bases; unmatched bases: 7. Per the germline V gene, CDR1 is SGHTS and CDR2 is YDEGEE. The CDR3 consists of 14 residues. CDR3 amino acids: CANDRDRNTGELFF. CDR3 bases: TGTGCCAACGACCGGGACAGAAACACCGGGGAGCTGTTTTTT.

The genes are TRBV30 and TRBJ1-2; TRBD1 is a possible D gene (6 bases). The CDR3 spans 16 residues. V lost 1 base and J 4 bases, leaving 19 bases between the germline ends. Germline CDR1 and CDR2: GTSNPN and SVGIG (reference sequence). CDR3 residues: CAWSDLVGARGYGYTF. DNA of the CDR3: TGTGCCTGGAGTGACCTTGTGGGGGCGCGGGGCTATGGCTACACCTTC. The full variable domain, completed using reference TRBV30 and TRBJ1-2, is SQTIHQWPATLVQPVGSPLSLECTVEGTSNPNLYWYRQAAGRGLQLLFYSVGIGQISSEVPQNLSASRPQDRQFILSSKKLLLSDSGFYLCAWSDLVGARGYGYTFGSGTRLTVV.

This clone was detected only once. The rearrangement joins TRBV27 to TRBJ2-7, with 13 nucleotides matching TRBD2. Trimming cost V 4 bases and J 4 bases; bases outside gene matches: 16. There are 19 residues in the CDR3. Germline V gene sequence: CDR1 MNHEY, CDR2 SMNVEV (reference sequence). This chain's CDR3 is CASSSPHLGLAGAVYEQYF. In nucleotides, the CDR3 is TGTGCCAGCAGTTCCCCCCACCTAGGACTAGCGGGAGCTGTGTACGAGCAGTACTTC.

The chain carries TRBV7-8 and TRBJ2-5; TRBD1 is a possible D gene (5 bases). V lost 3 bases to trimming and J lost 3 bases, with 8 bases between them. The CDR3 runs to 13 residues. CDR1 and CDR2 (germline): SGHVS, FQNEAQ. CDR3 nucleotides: TGTGCCAGCAGCTTCTCCAGGGAAGAGACCCAGTACTTC. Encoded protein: CASSFSREETQYF.

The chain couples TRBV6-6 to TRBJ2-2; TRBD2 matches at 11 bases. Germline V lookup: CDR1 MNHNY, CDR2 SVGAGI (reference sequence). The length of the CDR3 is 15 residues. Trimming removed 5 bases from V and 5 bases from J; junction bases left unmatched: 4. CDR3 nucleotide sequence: TGTGCCAGCAGTAGAACTAGCGGGAGAACCGGGGAGCTGTTTTTT. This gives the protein CASSRTSGRTGELFF.

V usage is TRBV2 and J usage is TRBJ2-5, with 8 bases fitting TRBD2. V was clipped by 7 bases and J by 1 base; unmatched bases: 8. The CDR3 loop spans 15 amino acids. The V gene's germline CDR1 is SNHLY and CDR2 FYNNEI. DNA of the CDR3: TGTGCCAGCACCTCTTCCCGGGGGGGCCAAGAGACCCAGTACTTC. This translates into CASTSSRGGQETQYF. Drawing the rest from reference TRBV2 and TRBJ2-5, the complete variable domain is EPEVTQTPSHQVTQMGQEVILRCVPISNHLYFYWYRQILGQKVEFLVSFYNNEISEKSEIFDDQFSVERPDGSNFTLKIRSTKLEDSAMYFCASTSSRGGQETQYFGPGTRLLVL.

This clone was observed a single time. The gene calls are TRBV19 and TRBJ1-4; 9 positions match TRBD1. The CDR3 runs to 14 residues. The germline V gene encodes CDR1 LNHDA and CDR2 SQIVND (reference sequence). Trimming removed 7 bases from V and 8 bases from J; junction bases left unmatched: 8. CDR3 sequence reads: CASKPGQGNEKLFF. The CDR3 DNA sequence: TGTGCCAGTAAACCGGGACAGGGAAACGAAAAACTGTTTTTT.

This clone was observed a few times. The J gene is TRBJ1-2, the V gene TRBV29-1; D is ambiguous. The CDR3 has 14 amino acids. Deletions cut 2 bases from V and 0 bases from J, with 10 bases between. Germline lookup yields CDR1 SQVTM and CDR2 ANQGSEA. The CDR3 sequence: CSVENLPANYGYTF. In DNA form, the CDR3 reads TGCAGCGTTGAAAACTTACCAGCTAACTATGGCTACACCTTC.

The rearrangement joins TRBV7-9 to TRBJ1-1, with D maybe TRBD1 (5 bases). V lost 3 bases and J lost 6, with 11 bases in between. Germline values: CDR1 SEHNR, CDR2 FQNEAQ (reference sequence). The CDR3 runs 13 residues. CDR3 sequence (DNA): TGTGCCAGCAGCTTCCCGGTGGGGGCTGAAGCTTTCTTT. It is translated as CASSFPVGAEAFF. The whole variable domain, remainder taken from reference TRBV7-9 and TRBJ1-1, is DTGVSQNPRHKITKRGQNVTFRCDPISEHNRLYWYRQTLGQGPEFLTYFQNEAQLEKSRLLSDRFSAERPKGSFSTLEIQRTEQGDSAMYLCASSFPVGAEAFFGQGTRLTVV.

The DNA for the CDR3 is TGTGCCAGCAGCTTGACAGGGGGACAGCCCCAGCATTTT. The encoded protein is CASSLTGGQPQHF. The chain carries TRBV5-5 and TRBJ1-5; 8 nucleotides agree with TRBD1. The CDR3 length is 13 residues. Germline values: CDR1 SGHKS, CDR2 YYEKEE (reference sequence). V shed 1 base and J 7 bases; nucleotides not matched to a gene: 1.